The 30 T cell receptor beta chains in this list originate from one sample, sequenced in a study of cytotoxic CD8 clonotypes in ibrutinib-treated CLL. Only in-frame clones appear in the TCRdb table, and some are missing; sequencing was by immunoSEQ multiplex PCR. The sample has approximately 70,000 clones; around 80% are singletons. This specimen consisted of PBMCs, obtained at disease progression, from a patient treated with ibrutinib. The receptors derive from a human donor with chronic lymphocytic leukemia.

The rearrangement links TRBV20-1 to TRBJ2-1; unclear D gene. V lost 7 bases and J 5 bases, leaving 6 bases between the germline ends. Germline V gives CDR1 DFQATT, CDR2 SNEGSKA (reference sequence). This CDR3 spans 10 amino acids. The CDR3 sequence is CSVYDNEQFF. In nucleotides, the CDR3 is TGCAGTGTATACGACAATGAGCAGTTCTTC.

This chain uses TRBV28 with TRBJ1-5; D may be TRBD1 (6 bases). The CDR3 contains 17 residues. Looked up from germline, CDR1 is MDHEN and CDR2 is SYDVKM. Trimming cost V 2 bases and J 2 bases, with 16 bases left between them. The CDR3 region has the DNA TGTGCCAGCAGTTTAATGAGGGGGGGTTGGGGCAATCAGCCCCAGCATTTT. Amino acids: CASSLMRGGWGNQPQHF.

V usage is TRBV30 and J usage is TRBJ2-5; D gene uncertain. Germline loops: CDR1 GTSNPN, CDR2 SVGIG (reference sequence). V was clipped by 0 bases and J by 5 bases, with 7 bases between them. CDR3 length: 12 residues. The CDR3 nucleotides are TGTGCCTGGAGTGTATATTCGGAGACCCAGTACTTC. Translated: CAWSVYSETQYF.

In this sample, this clone turned up once. This chain connects TRBV15 to TRBJ2-3; D remains unclear. This CDR3 has 17 residues. Germline V gene lookup returns CDR1 LNHNV and CDR2 YYDKDF (reference sequence). Trimming took off 0 bases at V and 5 bases at J, with 18 bases between the two ends. The CDR3, as DNA: TGTGCCACCAGCAGAGACTTTAGTCTGGGGTGGGAAGATACGCAGTATTTT. This codes for CATSRDFSLGWEDTQYF.

The chain couples TRBV2 to TRBJ1-1, with D tentatively TRBD1 (5 bases). CDR1 and CDR2 (germline): SNHLY, FYNNEI. V shed 3 bases and J shed 6 bases, with 11 bases lying between them. CDR3 length equals 13 residues. This CDR3 reads CASSEQAGPEAFF. The CDR3 coding sequence is TGTGCCAGCAGTGAGCAGGCGGGACCTGAAGCTTTCTTT.

The J gene is TRBJ2-7, the V gene TRBV5-6; D not resolved. Germline V gene lookup returns CDR1 SGHDT and CDR2 YYEEEE. With 3 bases removed from V and 5 bases from J, the gap between germline ends came to 12 bases. CDR3 size: 13 residues. The CDR3 nucleotides are TGTGCCAGCAGCTCTGCCATGGGCGACGAGCAGTACTTC. This gives the protein CASSSAMGDEQYF.

This clone showed up just a few times. The gene calls are TRBV5-1 and TRBJ2-1; 7 nucleotides agree with TRBD2. The V segment lost 3 bases and the J segment 6 bases; nucleotides outside the gene matches: 0. The germline V gene encodes CDR1 SGHRS and CDR2 YFSETQ. This CDR3 has 12 residues. The CDR3 DNA follows: TGCGCCAGCAGCTGGGAGGGCAATGAGCAGTTCTTC. Translation: CASSWEGNEQFF.

The rearrangement links TRBV5-6 to TRBJ1-1, with no clear D. The V end was cut by 1 base, the J end by 2 bases, with 6 bases between. The CDR3 contains 13 residues. Germline CDR1 is SGHDT and CDR2 is YYEEEE. The CDR3 loop reads CASSLNFNTEAFF. CDR3 nucleotides: TGTGCCAGCAGCTTGAACTTTAACACTGAAGCTTTCTTT.

CDR3 DNA: TGTGCCAGCAGCTTAGCGCTTAGTGTACAGTCGATCTCCTACGAGCAGTACTTC. As protein: CASSLALSVQSISYEQYF. The rearrangement uses TRBV7-2 and TRBJ2-7, with no clear D. CDR1 and CDR2 (germline): SGHTA, FQGNSA. The CDR3 covers 18 residues. Between the trimmed V and J ends, which lost 0 bases and 0 bases, there was a span of 18 bases. Combining the CDR3 with reference TRBV7-2 and TRBJ2-7 gives the whole variable domain GAGVSQSPSNKVTEKGKDVELRCDPISGHTALYWYRQSLGQGLEFLIYFQGNSAPDKSGLPSDRFSAERTGGSVSTLTIQRTQQEDSAVYLCASSLALSVQSISYEQYFGPGTRLTVT.

The chain combines TRBV19 with TRBJ2-6, with D possibly being TRBD1 (7 bases). Deletions cut 5 bases from V and 1 base from J, with 18 bases between. CDR3 length equals 18 residues. Germline V gene sequence: CDR1 LNHDA, CDR2 SQIVND (reference sequence). The CDR3: CASSFNGAGGSGANVLTF. The CDR3 DNA follows: TGTGCCAGTAGTTTTAATGGTGCAGGGGGGTCTGGGGCCAACGTCCTGACTTTC.

This rearrangement joins TRBV6-4 to TRBJ2-1, with 13 bases aligning to TRBD2. From germline, CDR1 is MRHNA and CDR2 SNTAGT. The CDR3 has 15 amino acids. V shed 7 bases, J shed 7 bases, and the junction held 7 bases outside the gene matches. The DNA of the CDR3 is TGTGCCAGCAAATCCGGGACTAGCGGGATTAATGAGCAGTTCTTC. Protein: CASKSGTSGINEQFF.

The chain employs TRBV2 and TRBJ1-3; no firm D call. V lost 3 bases and J 0 bases, leaving 12 bases between the germline ends. The CDR3 spans 16 residues. Looked up from germline, CDR1 is SNHLY and CDR2 is FYNNEI. CDR3 sequence: CASSDAGFLSGNTIYF. The CDR3 DNA sequence: TGTGCCAGCAGTGACGCGGGTTTCCTCTCTGGAAACACCATATATTTT.

This chain uses TRBV11-2 with TRBJ1-3, with D hard to call. Trimming left V 1 base short and J 0 bases short, with 10 bases between. The germline gives CDR1 SGHAT, CDR2 FQNNGV. The CDR3 contains 16 residues. CDR3 protein: CASSLVHQSSGNTIYF. The CDR3, as DNA: TGTGCCAGCAGCTTAGTTCACCAGAGCTCTGGAAACACCATATATTTT.

This CDR3 reads CASSLPRDRYNEQFF. In DNA, the CDR3 is TGTGCCAGCAGCCTACCCCGGGACAGGTACAATGAGCAGTTCTTC. The chain joins TRBV14 to TRBJ2-1; TRBD1 matches at 8 bases. After removal of 4 bases from V and 4 bases from J, the junction contained 6 bases not matched to a gene. Germline CDR1 SGHDN, CDR2 FVKESK. This CDR3 has 15 amino acids. The full variable domain, completed using reference TRBV14 and TRBJ2-1, is EAGVTQFPSHSVIEKGQTVTLRCDPISGHDNLYWYRRVMGKEIKFLLHFVKESKQDESGMPNNRFLAERTGGTYSTLKVQPAELEDSGVYFCASSLPRDRYNEQFFGPGTRLTVL.

The V and J genes are TRBV19 and TRBJ2-7; D is perhaps TRBD2 (5 bases). The germline V gene has CDR1 LNHDA and CDR2 SQIVND (reference sequence). This CDR3 has 13 amino acids. Trimming pared 3 bases from V and 2 bases from J, leaving 8 bases between. The DNA of the CDR3 is TGTGCCAGTAGTATGACTACGACCTACGAGCAGTACTTC. Its protein product is CASSMTTTYEQYF.

V and J are TRBV5-1 and TRBJ1-4; no clear D gene. Germline V gene data show CDR1 as SGHRS and CDR2 as YFSETQ. The CDR3 consists of 16 residues. Between the trimmed V and J ends, which lost 4 bases and 4 bases, there was a span of 17 bases. The CDR3 DNA follows: TGCGCCAGCAGCGTCGGCTATAAGGGTTATAATGAAAAACTGTTTTTT. Its protein is CASSVGYKGYNEKLFF.

There are a few counts of this clone. The rearrangement joins TRBV5-1 to TRBJ1-2; D call uncertain. V dropped 0 bases and J dropped 5 bases, with 2 bases sitting between them. From germline, CDR1 is SGHRS and CDR2 YFSETQ. This CDR3 region has 11 residues. The CDR3 loop is CASSLGYGYTF. CDR3 sequence (DNA): TGCGCCAGCAGCTTGGGGTATGGCTACACCTTC. The full variable domain, with the rest looked up from reference TRBV5-1 and TRBJ1-2, is KAGVTQTPRYLIKTRGQQVTLSCSPISGHRSVSWYQQTPGQGLQFLFEYFSETQRNKGNFPGRFSGRQFSNSRSEMNVSTLELGDSALYLCASSLGYGYTFGSGTRLTVV.

The chain links TRBV6-1 to TRBJ2-3; D gene uncertain. The CDR3 spans 14 residues. V gave up 0 bases and J gave up 4 bases, with 8 bases separating them. CDR1 and CDR2 (germline): MNHNS, SASEGT. CDR3 sequence: CASSEAPGADTQYF. CDR3 DNA sequence: TGTGCCAGCAGTGAAGCGCCCGGCGCAGATACGCAGTATTTT.

The chain joins TRBV19 to TRBJ2-5; D possibly corresponds to TRBD1 (5 bases). Per germline, CDR1 LNHDA and CDR2 SQIVND (reference sequence). V was cut by 6 bases and J by 5 bases, with 13 bases left in between. This CDR3 spans 13 amino acids. CDR3 in DNA: TGTGCCAGTAGCGCGGACCCAGGGGAGACCCAGTACTTC. This translates into CASSADPGETQYF.

J is TRBJ1-3 and V is TRBV5-1, with no clear D. V shed 4 bases and J shed 0 bases, with 11 bases lying between them. The germline CDR1 and CDR2 sequences are SGHRS and YFSETQ. CDR3 size: 15 residues. The CDR3, as DNA: TGCGCCAGCAGCCCCGGACCGTCCTCTGGAAACACCATATATTTT. It translates to CASSPGPSSGNTIYF.

The gene calls are TRBV5-1 and TRBJ2-7; D gene ambiguous. The CDR3 is 11 amino acids. Trimming pared 4 bases from V and 5 bases from J, leaving 7 bases between. Germline CDR1 and CDR2: SGHRS and YFSETQ. The CDR3 coding sequence is TGCGCCAGCAGCCTCCACCACGAGCAGTACTTC. Its translation is CASSLHHEQYF.

The chain carries TRBV29-1 and TRBJ1-2; D might be TRBD1 (6 bases). The germline CDR1 and CDR2 sequences are SQVTM and ANQGSEA. V lost 7 bases, J lost 2 bases, and 20 bases lay in between. CDR3 length equals 15 residues. CDR3 protein: CSASTRGVHNYGYTF. CDR3 coding DNA: TGCAGCGCCTCGACGAGGGGGGTTCACAACTATGGCTACACCTTC.

This chain uses TRBV28 with TRBJ1-2; TRBD1 is a possible D gene (6 bases). Germline V CDR1 and CDR2: MDHEN, SYDVKM. The V and J ends lost 5 bases and 4 bases respectively, with 14 bases between them. The CDR3 is 14 residues long. This CDR3 reads CASSVTGHGYGYTF. Here the CDR3 DNA reads TGTGCCAGCAGTGTGACAGGACATGGCTATGGCTACACCTTC.

The V call is TRBV19, the J call TRBJ2-3, with TRBD2 as a possible D gene (6 bases). Trimming took 5 bases from V and 1 from J, leaving 10 bases between them. Germline V gene lookup returns CDR1 LNHDA and CDR2 SQIVND (reference sequence). The CDR3 has 14 amino acids. DNA for the CDR3: TGTGCCAGTAGTCCGGACTATGGCACAGATACGCAGTATTTT. It codes for CASSPDYGTDTQYF.

This rearrangement joins TRBV21-1 to TRBJ2-1. TRBV21-1 is a pseudogene. This CDR3 spans 18 amino acids. CDR3 region: CASRDKRKGRPSYNEQFF. The CDR3 DNA sequence: TGTGCCAGCAGGGACAAGCGGAAGGGGCGCCCCTCCTACAATGAGCAGTTCTTC.

The chain uses TRBV7-2 and TRBJ2-7; possible D gene TRBD2, 6 bases. V lost 5 bases to trimming and J lost 2 bases, with 19 bases between them. Germline V CDR1 and CDR2: SGHTA, FQGNSA. CDR3 length: 16 amino acids. The CDR3 coding sequence is TGTGCCAGCAGCCCAAGTGGCGGGGCGTTACCCTACGAGCAGTACTTC. Translated, it gives CASSPSGGALPYEQYF. The variable domain in full, with the rest retrieved from reference TRBV7-2 and TRBJ2-7, is GAGVSQSPSNKVTEKGKDVELRCDPISGHTALYWYRQSLGQGLEFLIYFQGNSAPDKSGLPSDRFSAERTGGSVSTLTIQRTQQEDSAVYLCASSPSGGALPYEQYFGPGTRLTVT.

The CDR3 spells CASEGLYGYTF. The CDR3, as DNA: TGTGCCAGCGAAGGCTTGTATGGCTACACCTTC. The chain links TRBV6-1 to TRBJ1-2; D gene unclear. The CDR3 is made up of 11 amino acids. Trimming left V 8 bases short and J 5 bases short, with 9 bases between. The germline V gene encodes CDR1 MNHNS and CDR2 SASEGT.

The chain combines TRBV5-8 with TRBJ1-1; D call uncertain. The CDR3 sequence is 13 residues long. Germline loops: CDR1 SGHTS, CDR2 YDEGEE. The V end lost 1 base, the J end lost 10 bases, and 14 bases lay between the germline ends. CDR3 bases: TGTGCCAGCAGCTTGTCGATGGGCAATAGAGCTTTCTTT. Its protein is CASSLSMGNRAFF.

The chain combines TRBV6-6 with TRBJ1-2; possible D gene TRBD1, 5 bases. Germline-derived CDR1 and CDR2 are MNHNY and SVGAGI (reference sequence). V was trimmed by 2 bases and J by 8 bases, leaving 12 bases between them. CDR3 size: 13 residues. In nucleotides, the CDR3 is TGTGCCAGCAGTTACAGGGGAACCAGCGGCTACACCTTC. It encodes CASSYRGTSGYTF.

The chain recombines TRBV20-1 with TRBJ1-2; D gene unclear. Between the trimmed V and J ends, which lost 4 bases and 2 bases, there was a span of 5 bases. Per the germline V gene, CDR1 is DFQATT and CDR2 is SNEGSKA (reference sequence). The CDR3 contains 11 residues. CDR3 coding DNA: TGCAGTGCTAACCTGAACTATGGCTACACCTTC. Translation gives CSANLNYGYTF.